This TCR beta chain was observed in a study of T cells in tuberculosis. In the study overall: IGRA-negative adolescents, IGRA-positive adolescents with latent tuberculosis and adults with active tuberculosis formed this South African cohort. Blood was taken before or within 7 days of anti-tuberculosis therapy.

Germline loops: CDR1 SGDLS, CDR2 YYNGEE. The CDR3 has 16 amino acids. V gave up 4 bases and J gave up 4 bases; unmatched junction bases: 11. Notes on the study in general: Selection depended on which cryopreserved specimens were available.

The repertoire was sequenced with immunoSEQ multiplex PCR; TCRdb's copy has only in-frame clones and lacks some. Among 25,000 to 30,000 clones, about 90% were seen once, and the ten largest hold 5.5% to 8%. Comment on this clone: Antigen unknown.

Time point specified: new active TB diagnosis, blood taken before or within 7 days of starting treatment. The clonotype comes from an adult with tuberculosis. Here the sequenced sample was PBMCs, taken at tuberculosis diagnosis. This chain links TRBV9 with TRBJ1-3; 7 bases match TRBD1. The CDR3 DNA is TGTGCCAGCAGCCCCCAACAGGGGAGTTCAGGAAACACCATATATTTT. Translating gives CASSPQQGSSGNTIYF.